This T cell receptor beta chain was identified in a study of graft-versus-host responses after intestinal transplantation (TCRdb year 2021). Background for the entire study: The transplants that recipients received were multivisceral, liver-intestinal, or isolated intestinal. After intestinal transplantation, graft-versus-host and host-versus-graft alloreactive T cell clones in the graft, circulation and bone marrow were tracked using bulk TCR-beta CDR3 sequencing. A peak of at least 4% donor T cells among recipient peripheral blood mononuclear cells was the definition used for donor T cell macrochimerism. Of the 20 to 30 intestinal transplant recipients enrolled in the cohort, one of whom was a retransplant, 3 patients without pretransplant specimens were excluded. Rather than being sequenced by the commercial service, samples from a few later patients were sequenced in-house on an Illumina MiSeq and processed with MiXCR. All recipients received anti-thymocyte globulin induction followed by maintenance tacrolimus and steroids for roughly three years. Alloreactive clones were identified by sequencing pre-transplant mixed lymphocyte reaction products and comparing them with unstimulated pre-transplant donor and recipient T cells. Broader findings and caveats from the paper: The conclusions were limited by the relatively low number and heterogeneity of the intestinal transplant patients. GvH clones were detected in recipient bone marrow, and some appeared earlier in ileal mucosa or blood, consistent with an intestinal mucosal origin. Peak levels of circulating GvH clones were associated with declines in HvG clones early after transplant. Patients with donor T cell macrochimerism had high GvH to HvG T cell clonal ratios in their allografts.

About this clone itself: Its binding antigen is unknown. No base quality information exists; no much larger clone differs at one position.

CDR1 and CDR2, per the germline V gene, are SGHRS and YFSETQ. The CDR3, cysteine through phenylalanine, is 13 amino acids long. Solely the CDR3 DNA is kept, with 39 bases framed from the first base. The junction carries 12 bases between V and J, which are trimmed by 4 bases and 4 bases respectively. This specimen's time point label, per the study, means: cells obtained before transplantation from donor or recipient. CD3+CD4+ and CD3+CD8+ populations were FACS-sorted from unstimulated pre-transplant donor and recipient cells taken from spleen or lymph nodes. Library construction relied on the immunoSEQ multiplex PCR assay. For most patients, genomic DNA was isolated using the Qiagen DNeasy Blood and Tissue Kit and was shipped frozen to Adaptive Biotechnologies for TCR sequencing. For most patients, high-throughput TCR-beta CDR3 sequencing of genomic DNA was performed by Adaptive Biotechnologies. Concerning the study's data processing: TCR sequencing data for 15 to 20 patients were retrieved from Adaptive's ImmunoSEQ software; a few other patients were processed with MiXCR and VDJtools. To correct CD4 versus CD8 sorting errors, sequences present in both subsets at a frequency ratio below 5:1 were removed. Because the origin of CDR3 nucleotide sequences shared between donor and recipient could not be assigned, those sequences were removed. To count as alloreactive, a clone needed at least 2-fold expansion over unstimulated cells and a minimum CFSE-low frequency of 0.002% (template counts) or 0.001% (read counts). Clones detected in sequenced pre-transplant spleen, lymph node, or MLR CFSE-low populations of the donor or recipient were defined as mappable. The cumulative frequency of alloreactive clones was calculated as a percentage of all sequences, weighted by copy number. TCRdb limited this immuneACCESS table to in-frame rearrangements with V and J called. A share of clones is missing; checked studies link under half to unresolved V genes, and the rest is unexplained. V and J calls plus clone size are reproduced from that table; the DNA served to infer D and trimming. For this sample the table gives about 150,000 clones, of which nearly 95% were detected only once. The ten largest clones represent about 0.19% of the sample.

This sequence originates from a human donor who received an intestinal transplant. The sample here was unstimulated CD4+ T cells sorted from spleen or lymph node cells, taken before intestinal transplant. Here the chain combines TRBV5-1 and TRBJ2-7, and the D gene may be TRBD2, 5 bases matching. The DNA sequence is as follows: TGCGCCAGCAGCCCTCGGACTGAGTACGAGCAGTACTTC. The resulting protein is CASSPRTEYEQYF. Extended through the reference TRBV5-1 and TRBJ2-7 proteins, this CDR3 yields the full variable domain: KAGVTQTPRYLIKTRGQQVTLSCSPISGHRSVSWYQQTPGQGLQFLFEYFSETQRNKGNFPGRFSGRQFSNSRSEMNVSTLELGDSALYLCASSPRTEYEQYFGPGTRLTVT.